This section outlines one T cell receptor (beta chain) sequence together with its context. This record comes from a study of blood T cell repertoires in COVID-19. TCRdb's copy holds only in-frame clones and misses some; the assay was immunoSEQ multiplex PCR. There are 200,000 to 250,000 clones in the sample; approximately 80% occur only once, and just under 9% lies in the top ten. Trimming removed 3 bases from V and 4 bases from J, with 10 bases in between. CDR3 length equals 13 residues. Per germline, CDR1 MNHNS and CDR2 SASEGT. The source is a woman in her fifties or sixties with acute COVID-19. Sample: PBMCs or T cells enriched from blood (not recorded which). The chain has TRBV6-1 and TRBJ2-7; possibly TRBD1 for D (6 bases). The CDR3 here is CASSDLGGYEQYF. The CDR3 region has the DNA TGTGCCAGCAGTGATTTAGGGGGTTACGAGCAGTACTTC.